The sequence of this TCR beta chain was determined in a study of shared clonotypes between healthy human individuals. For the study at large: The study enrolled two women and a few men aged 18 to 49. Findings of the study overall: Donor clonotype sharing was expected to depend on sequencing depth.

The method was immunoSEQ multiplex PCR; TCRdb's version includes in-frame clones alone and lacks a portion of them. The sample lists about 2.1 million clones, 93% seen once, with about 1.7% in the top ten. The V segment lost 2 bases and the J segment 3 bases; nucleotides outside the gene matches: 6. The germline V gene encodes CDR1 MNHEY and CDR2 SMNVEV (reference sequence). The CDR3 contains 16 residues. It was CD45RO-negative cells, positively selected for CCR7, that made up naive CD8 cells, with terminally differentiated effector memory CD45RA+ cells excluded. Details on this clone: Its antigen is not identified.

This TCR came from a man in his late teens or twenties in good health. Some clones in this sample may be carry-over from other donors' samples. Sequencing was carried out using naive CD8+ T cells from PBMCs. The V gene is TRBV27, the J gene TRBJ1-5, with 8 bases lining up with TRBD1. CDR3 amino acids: CASSLHGQGPNQPQHF. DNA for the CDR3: TGTGCCAGCAGTTTACACGGACAGGGCCCCAATCAGCCCCAGCATTTT.